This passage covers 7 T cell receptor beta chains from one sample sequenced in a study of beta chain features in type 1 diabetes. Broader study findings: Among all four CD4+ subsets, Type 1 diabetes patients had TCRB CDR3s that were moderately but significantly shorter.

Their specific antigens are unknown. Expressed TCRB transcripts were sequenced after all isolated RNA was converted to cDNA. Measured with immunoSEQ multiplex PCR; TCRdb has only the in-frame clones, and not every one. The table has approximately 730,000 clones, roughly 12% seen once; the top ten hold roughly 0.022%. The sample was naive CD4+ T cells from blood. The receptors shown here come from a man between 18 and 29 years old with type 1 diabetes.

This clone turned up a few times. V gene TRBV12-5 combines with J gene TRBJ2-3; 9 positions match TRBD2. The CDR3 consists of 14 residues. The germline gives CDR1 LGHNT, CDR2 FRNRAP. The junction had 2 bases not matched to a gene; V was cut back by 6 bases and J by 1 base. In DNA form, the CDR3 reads TGTGCTAGTGGCCAGCGGGGGGGCACAGATACGCAGTATTTT. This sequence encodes CASGQRGGTDTQYF.

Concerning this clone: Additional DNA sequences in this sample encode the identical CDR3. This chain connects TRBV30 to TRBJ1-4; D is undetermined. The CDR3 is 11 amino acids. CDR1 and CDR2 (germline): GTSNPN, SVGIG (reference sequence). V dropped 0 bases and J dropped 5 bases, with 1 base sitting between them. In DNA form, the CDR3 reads TGTGCCTGGAGTGTCAATGAAAAACTGTTTTTT. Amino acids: CAWSVNEKLFF.

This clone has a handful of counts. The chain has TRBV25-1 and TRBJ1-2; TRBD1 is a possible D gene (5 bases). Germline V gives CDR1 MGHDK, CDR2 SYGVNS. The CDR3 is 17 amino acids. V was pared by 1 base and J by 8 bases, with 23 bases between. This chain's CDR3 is CASSEWGVGPRGEGYTF. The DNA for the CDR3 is TGTGCCAGCAGTGAATGGGGCGTTGGGCCCCGAGGGGAGGGCTACACCTTC.

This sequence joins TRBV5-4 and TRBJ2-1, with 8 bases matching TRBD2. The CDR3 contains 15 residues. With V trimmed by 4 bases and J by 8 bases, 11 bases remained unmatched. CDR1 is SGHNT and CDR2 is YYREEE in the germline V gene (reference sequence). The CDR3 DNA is TGTGCCAGCAGCACGGGGGGGCCGAGTGAGCATGAGCAGTTCTTC. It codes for CASSTGGPSEHEQFF.

CDR3 nucleotide sequence: TGTGCCTGGAGTGTAGGACTAGCGGAGGCCTACGAGCAGTACTTC. Its protein product is CAWSVGLAEAYEQYF. The chain combines TRBV30 with TRBJ2-7; TRBD2 aligns across 10 bases. Germline V lookup: CDR1 GTSNPN, CDR2 SVGIG (reference sequence). V gave up 0 bases and J gave up 2 bases; unmatched junction bases: 4. The length of the CDR3 is 15 residues.

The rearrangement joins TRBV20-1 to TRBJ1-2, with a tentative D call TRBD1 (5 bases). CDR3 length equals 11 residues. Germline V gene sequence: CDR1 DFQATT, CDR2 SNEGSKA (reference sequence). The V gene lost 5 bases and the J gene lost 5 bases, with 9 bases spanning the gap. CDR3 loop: CSAVEGYGYTF. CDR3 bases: TGCAGTGCTGTTGAGGGGTATGGCTACACCTTC.

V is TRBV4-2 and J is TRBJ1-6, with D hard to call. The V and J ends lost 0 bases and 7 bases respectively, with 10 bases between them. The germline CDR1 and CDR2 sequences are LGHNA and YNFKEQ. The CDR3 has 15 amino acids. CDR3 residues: CASSQDPATNSPLHF. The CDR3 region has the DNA TGTGCCAGCAGCCAAGATCCGGCGACGAATTCACCCCTCCACTTT.